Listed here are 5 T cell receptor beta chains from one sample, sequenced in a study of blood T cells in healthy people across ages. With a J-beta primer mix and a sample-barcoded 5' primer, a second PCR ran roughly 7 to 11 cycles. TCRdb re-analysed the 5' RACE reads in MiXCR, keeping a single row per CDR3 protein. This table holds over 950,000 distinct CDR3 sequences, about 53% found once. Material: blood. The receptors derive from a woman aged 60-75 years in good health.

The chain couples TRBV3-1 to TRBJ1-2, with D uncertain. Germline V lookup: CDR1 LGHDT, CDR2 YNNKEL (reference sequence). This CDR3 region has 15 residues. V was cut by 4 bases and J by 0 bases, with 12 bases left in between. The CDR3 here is CASSRGRLANYGYTF. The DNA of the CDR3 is TGTGCCAGCAGCCGCGGACGATTAGCTAACTATGGCTACACCTTC.

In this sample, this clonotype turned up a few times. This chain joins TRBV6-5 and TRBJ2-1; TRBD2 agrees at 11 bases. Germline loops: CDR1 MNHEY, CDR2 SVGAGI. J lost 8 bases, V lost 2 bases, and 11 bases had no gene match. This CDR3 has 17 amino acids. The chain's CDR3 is CASSYGVAGGPGDEQFF. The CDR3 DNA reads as TGTGCCAGCAGTTACGGGGTAGCGGGAGGGCCGGGGGATGAGCAGTTCTTC.

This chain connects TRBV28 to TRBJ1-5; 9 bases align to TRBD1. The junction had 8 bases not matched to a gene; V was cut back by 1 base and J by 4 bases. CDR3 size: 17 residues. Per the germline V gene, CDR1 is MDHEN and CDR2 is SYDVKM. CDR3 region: CASSLFGGQGNNQPQHF. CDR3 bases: TGTGCCAGCAGTTTATTTGGAGGACAGGGGAATAATCAGCCCCAGCATTTT.

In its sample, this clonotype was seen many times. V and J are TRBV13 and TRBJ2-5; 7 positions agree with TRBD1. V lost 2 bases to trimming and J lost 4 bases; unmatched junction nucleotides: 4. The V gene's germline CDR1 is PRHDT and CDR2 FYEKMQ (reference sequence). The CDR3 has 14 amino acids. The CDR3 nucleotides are TGTGCCAGCAGCTTACAGGGGGTCATAGAGACCCAGTACTTC. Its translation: CASSLQGVIETQYF.

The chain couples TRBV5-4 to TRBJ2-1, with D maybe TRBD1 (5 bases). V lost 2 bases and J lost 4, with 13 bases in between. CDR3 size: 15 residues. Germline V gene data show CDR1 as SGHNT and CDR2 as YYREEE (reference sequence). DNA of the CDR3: TGTGCCAGCAGCTTTCAGGGTTATTCATACAATGAGCAGTTCTTC. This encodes CASSFQGYSYNEQFF.